One and the same sample provided the 22 T cell receptor beta chains below, sequenced in a study of shared clonotypes between healthy human individuals. TCRdb keeps only in-frame clones here, not all; method: immunoSEQ multiplex PCR. This table holds fewer than 1.6 million clones, approximately 98.5% found once. The specimen sequenced was naive CD4+ T cells sorted from blood. This sample's subset: CD45RA+ positively selected. These receptors were taken from a man younger than 45 in good health.

The rearrangement uses TRBV2 and TRBJ2-5, with D maybe TRBD1 (6 bases). CDR3 length: 16 amino acids. Per the germline V gene, CDR1 is SNHLY and CDR2 is FYNNEI. V shed 6 bases and J shed 1 base, with 18 bases lying between them. The CDR3, as DNA: TGTGCCAGCAGCAAGAAATGGACAGCCCTCCAAGAGACCCAGTACTTC. It translates to CASSKKWTALQETQYF.

The gene calls are TRBV9 and TRBJ2-7, with TRBD1 matching over 10 bases. Germline-derived CDR1 and CDR2 are SGDLS and YYNGEE. The CDR3 length is 14 residues. The ends lost 2 bases at V and 6 bases at J; junction bases unmatched: 5. The CDR3: CASSVMDRGGEQYF. CDR3 nucleotides: TGTGCCAGCAGCGTGATGGACAGGGGGGGCGAGCAGTACTTC.

The chain uses TRBV7-3 and TRBJ2-3; no clear D. The CDR3 is 14 residues long. V dropped 1 base and J dropped 2 bases, with 7 bases sitting between them. Germline CDR1 and CDR2: SGHTA and FQGTGA. CDR3 region: CASSLMKSTDTQYF. The CDR3 DNA is TGTGCCAGCAGCTTAATGAAATCCACAGATACGCAGTATTTT.

This chain joins TRBV14 and TRBJ2-1; D perhaps matches TRBD2 (6 bases). Looked up from germline, CDR1 is SGHDN and CDR2 is FVKESK. Trimming removed 1 base at V and 7 bases at J, with 8 bases between. The CDR3 contains 13 residues. CDR3 nucleotides: TGTGCCAGCAGCCAAGTCCTAGCGAATGAGCAGTTCTTC. Translated, it gives CASSQVLANEQFF.

The chain carries TRBV11-2 and TRBJ1-1; D gene unclear. The germline V and J ends were trimmed by 5 bases and 0 bases, with 7 bases remaining between them. The CDR3 loop spans 13 amino acids. In germline, CDR1 is SGHAT, CDR2 FQNNGV. CDR3 region: CASSPRLNTEAFF. CDR3 nucleotides: TGTGCCAGCAGCCCAAGGTTGAACACTGAAGCTTTCTTT.

V usage is TRBV7-2 and J usage is TRBJ2-3, with D unclear. V gave up 4 bases and J gave up 5 bases, with 7 bases separating them. The CDR3 has 12 residues. The germline V gene has CDR1 SGHTA and CDR2 FQGNSA. Written as DNA, the CDR3 is TGTGCCAGCAGCTCCCTAGGAGATACGCAGTATTTT. Its translation is CASSSLGDTQYF.

The rearrangement uses TRBV7-2 and TRBJ2-3, with D perhaps TRBD1 (6 bases). CDR1 and CDR2 from the germline V gene are SGHTA and FQGNSA. V dropped 5 bases and J dropped 6 bases, with 18 bases sitting between them. The CDR3 runs to 15 residues. CDR3 protein: CASSQGTPSSDTQYF. The CDR3 DNA follows: TGTGCCAGCAGCCAAGGGACACCTTCCTCGGATACGCAGTATTTT.

V gene TRBV18 combines with J gene TRBJ2-2, with a weak D call TRBD1 (6 bases). CDR1 KGHSH and CDR2 LQKENI come from the germline V gene. The germline V and J ends were trimmed by 5 bases and 1 base, with 14 bases remaining between them. CDR3 length: 16 amino acids. CDR3 loop: CASSTLRGMNTGELFF. Written as DNA, the CDR3 is TGTGCCAGCTCAACTCTAAGGGGGATGAACACCGGGGAGCTGTTTTTT. Full variable domain (missing parts from reference TRBV18 and TRBJ2-2): NAGVMQNPRHLVRRRGQEARLRCSPMKGHSHVYWYRQLPEEGLKFMVYLQKENIIDESGMPKERFSAEFPKEGPSILRIQQVVRGDSAAYFCASSTLRGMNTGELFFGEGSRLTVL.

CDR3 bases: TGCGCCAGCAGCCAAGACCTAGCGCCTTACAATGAGCAGTTCTTC. Translating it yields CASSQDLAPYNEQFF. The chain uses TRBV4-1 and TRBJ2-1, with D perhaps TRBD2 (6 bases). Trimming shortened V by 0 bases and J by 4 bases, and 10 bases separated the two germline ends. CDR1 is MGHRA, CDR2 YSYEKL, per germline. The CDR3 is 15 residues long.

The chain couples TRBV18 to TRBJ1-1; D not resolved. CDR1 is KGHSH, CDR2 LQKENI, per germline. This CDR3 is 15 amino acids long. V was cut by 3 bases and J by 0 bases, with 11 bases left in between. The DNA of the CDR3 is TGTGCCAGCTCACCGCAGATGGAGATGAACACTGAAGCTTTCTTT. Protein product: CASSPQMEMNTEAFF. The variable domain in full, completed from reference TRBV18 and TRBJ1-1, reads NAGVMQNPRHLVRRRGQEARLRCSPMKGHSHVYWYRQLPEEGLKFMVYLQKENIIDESGMPKERFSAEFPKEGPSILRIQQVVRGDSAAYFCASSPQMEMNTEAFFGQGTRLTVV.

The DNA of the CDR3 is TGTGCCAGCAGGACGAGTAGGACCAGCACAGATACGCAGTATTTT. Translation gives CASRTSRTSTDTQYF. The gene calls are TRBV7-2 and TRBJ2-3, with no clear D. The V gene's germline CDR1 is SGHTA and CDR2 FQGNSA. Trimming removed 6 bases from V and 0 bases from J, with 13 bases in between. The CDR3 contains 15 residues. Supplemented by reference TRBV7-2 and TRBJ2-3, the full variable domain reads GAGVSQSPSNKVTEKGKDVELRCDPISGHTALYWYRQSLGQGLEFLIYFQGNSAPDKSGLPSDRFSAERTGGSVSTLTIQRTQQEDSAVYLCASRTSRTSTDTQYFGPGTRLTVL.

The V and J genes are TRBV6-5 and TRBJ2-2, with D possibly matching TRBD1 (6 bases). The CDR3 length is 16 residues. Deletions cut 4 bases from V and 5 bases from J, with 17 bases between. Germline V gene lookup returns CDR1 MNHEY and CDR2 SVGAGI. The chain's CDR3 is CASSSPGRGRTGELFF. In nucleotides, the CDR3 is TGTGCCAGCAGTTCCCCTGGCAGGGGTAGAACCGGGGAGCTGTTTTTT.

The chain links TRBV15 to TRBJ1-5; D is unresolved. Trimming shortened V by 5 bases and J by 5 bases, and 16 bases separated the two germline ends. This CDR3 has 15 residues. Germline V gives CDR1 LNHNV, CDR2 YYDKDF (reference sequence). CDR3 nucleotides: TGTGCCACCAGCCCTGGAGCGGTATTTTATCAGCCCCAGCATTTT. Its translation: CATSPGAVFYQPQHF.

The chain employs TRBV10-1 and TRBJ1-3, with D maybe TRBD1 (5 bases). Germline assignment: CDR1 WNHNN and CDR2 SYGVQD (reference sequence). The CDR3 covers 13 residues. V dropped 9 bases and J dropped 8 bases, with 17 bases sitting between them. CDR3 residues: CARTRKGWDTIYF. CDR3 DNA: TGCGCCAGGACAAGAAAGGGGTGGGACACCATATATTTT.

This rearrangement joins TRBV9 to TRBJ2-1; 8 bases fit TRBD2. The germline CDR1 and CDR2 sequences are SGDLS and YYNGEE. Trimming at V came to 0 bases and at J to 2 bases, leaving 4 bases not matched to a gene. This CDR3 spans 16 amino acids. In nucleotides, the CDR3 is TGTGCCAGCAGCGTAGGTGCGGGACTAGCCTACAATGAGCAGTTCTTC. Protein: CASSVGAGLAYNEQFF.

The chain carries TRBV6-1 and TRBJ2-7; 7 bases map to TRBD1. This CDR3 is 14 amino acids long. Per the germline V gene, CDR1 is MNHNS and CDR2 is SASEGT. The J segment lost 1 base and the V segment lost 9 bases, leaving 9 bases of the junction unmatched. The CDR3 sequence is CASHSGGQSYEQYF. The CDR3 DNA is TGTGCCAGTCACTCTGGGGGACAGTCCTACGAGCAGTACTTC.

The V gene is TRBV5-1, the J gene TRBJ2-7; 9 positions agree with TRBD1. Germline CDR1 reads SGHRS; CDR2 reads YFSETQ. This CDR3 has 13 amino acids. Trimming removed 3 bases from V and 5 bases from J; junction bases left unmatched: 3. CDR3 bases: TGCGCCAGCAGCTGGGGGACAGGGAACGAGCAGTACTTC. It specifies CASSWGTGNEQYF.

V is TRBV12-2 and J is TRBJ2-3; TRBD2, the table's D call, lacks a check against the DNA. TRBV12-2 is flagged as a pseudogene. The CDR3 runs 17 residues. This CDR3 reads CASRSPLWTSRTDTQYF. CDR3 sequence (DNA): TGTGCAAGTCGCTCCCCTCTTTGGACTAGCCGCACAGATACGCAGTATTTT.

The chain recombines TRBV6-5 with TRBJ2-2, with a possible D match to TRBD2 (5 bases). The V end lost 0 bases, the J end lost 3 bases, and 8 bases lay between the germline ends. Germline loops: CDR1 MNHEY, CDR2 SVGAGI. This CDR3 has 15 amino acids. The CDR3 is CASSYSLAYTGELFF. In nucleotides, the CDR3 is TGTGCCAGCAGTTACTCTCTAGCTTACACCGGGGAGCTGTTTTTT.

V is TRBV27 and J is TRBJ2-7; D possibly corresponds to TRBD2 (5 bases). Trimming removed 7 bases from V and 2 bases from J, with 15 bases in between. In germline, CDR1 is MNHEY, CDR2 SMNVEV (reference sequence). There are 14 residues in the CDR3. The CDR3 nucleotides are TGTGCCAGCATGAGGGCCGGGAAACCCTACGAGCAGTACTTC. It specifies CASMRAGKPYEQYF.

The V call is TRBV14, the J call TRBJ2-1, with TRBD2 matching over 7 bases. This CDR3 has 18 amino acids. Losses at the gene ends were 2 bases for V and 1 base for J; bases not matched to a gene: 11. CDR1 is SGHDN and CDR2 is FVKESK in the germline V gene. CDR3: CASSQLRESLGSYNEQFF. The CDR3 DNA reads TGTGCCAGCAGCCAATTGCGGGAGTCCCTCGGGTCCTACAATGAGCAGTTCTTC.

The rearrangement joins TRBV4-3 to TRBJ1-2, with D unclear. The CDR3 runs 18 residues. The V end was cut by 0 bases, the J end by 3 bases, with 20 bases between. From germline, CDR1 is LGHNA and CDR2 YSLEER. The CDR3 nucleotides are TGCGCCAGCAGCCAAGATCTTGGACGCCCGAAGGGTGACTATGGCTACACCTTC. Amino acid sequence: CASSQDLGRPKGDYGYTF.